These 7 T cell receptor beta chains share one sample of origin, sequenced in a study of beta chain features in type 1 diabetes. TCRB transcripts that were expressed got sequenced, as all of the isolated RNA had been reverse transcribed. The assay was immunoSEQ multiplex PCR, and TCRdb's table has in-frame clones only and misses some. The table lists under 400,000 clones, roughly 12% of them singletons. The sample taken for sequencing was naive CD4+ T cells from blood. All receptors derive from a man younger than 30 in good health.

This clone was seen only a few times. The V gene is TRBV5-5, the J gene TRBJ2-5, with TRBD2 matching over 8 bases. The CDR3 sequence is 14 residues long. The V gene's germline CDR1 is SGHKS and CDR2 YYEKEE (reference sequence). Trimming at V came to 4 bases and at J to 5 bases, leaving 7 bases not matched to a gene. The CDR3 region is CASSHPGLVETQYF. The CDR3, as DNA: TGTGCCAGCAGCCACCCGGGACTAGTGGAGACCCAGTACTTC.

The chain employs TRBV28 and TRBJ1-5; the D is unclear. In germline, CDR1 is MDHEN, CDR2 SYDVKM. This CDR3 has 16 amino acids. Trimming took 2 bases from V and 0 from J, leaving 11 bases between them. The CDR3 DNA is TGTGCCAGCAGTTTAGCGGCAGTCTATAGCAATCAGCCCCAGCATTTT. Translating it yields CASSLAAVYSNQPQHF.

The gene calls are TRBV6-4 and TRBJ2-3; D call uncertain. The CDR3 sequence is 12 residues long. Germline V CDR1 and CDR2: MRHNA, SNTAGT. V was shortened by 7 bases and J by 2 bases, with 7 bases between the two germline ends. DNA for the CDR3: TGTGCCAGCATCAATTTCACAGATACGCAGTATTTT. Its translation: CASINFTDTQYF.

This clone has at least ten counts. This chain joins TRBV7-9 and TRBJ2-1; D is perhaps TRBD2 (6 bases). V dropped 5 bases and J dropped 10 bases, with 9 bases sitting between them. The CDR3 extends over 11 amino acids. The V gene's germline CDR1 is SEHNR and CDR2 FQNEAQ (reference sequence). CDR3 sequence: CASSRDSEQFF. The CDR3 coding sequence is TGTGCCAGCAGCCGGGACTCAGAGCAGTTCTTC.

This clone was counted between two and nine times. The same CDR3 can be traced to other DNA sequences in this sample. The rearrangement uses TRBV18 and TRBJ2-7; tentative D call: TRBD2 (6 bases). V lost 0 bases and J lost 1, with 7 bases in between. CDR3 length equals 14 residues. Germline V gene lookup returns CDR1 KGHSH and CDR2 LQKENI. The CDR3 nucleotides read TGTGCCAGCTCACCACCGGCGGGGTCCTACGAGCAGTACTTC. Its protein is CASSPPAGSYEQYF.

This clone was found a few times. The gene calls are TRBV28 and TRBJ1-1; 8 bases align to TRBD1. Germline-derived CDR1 and CDR2 are MDHEN and SYDVKM. The CDR3 has 16 residues. Trimming removed 5 bases from V and 1 base from J; junction bases left unmatched: 9. As DNA, the CDR3 is TGTGCCAGCAGTCGGATAACAGGGGGTAGGAACACTGAAGCTTTCTTT. Its protein is CASSRITGGRNTEAFF.

V is TRBV7-2 and J is TRBJ2-1; 8 bases align to TRBD2. The CDR3 is 15 residues long. CDR1 is SGHTA, CDR2 FQGNSA, per germline. V was pared by 7 bases and J by 0 bases, with 5 bases of the junction left unmatched. The CDR3 nucleotides read TGTGCCAGCACCCGGGGGGGGAGCTCCTACAATGAGCAGTTCTTC. Protein: CASTRGGSSYNEQFF.